This T cell receptor (beta chain) was profiled in a study of cytomegalovirus exposure and HLA in healthy donors. As for the study in general: T cells numbering about 179 million yielded more than 95 million unique TCR beta sequences in an earlier analysis. HLA-typed donors were the source of 90 million or so unique TCRs, which an early data release held. The study's findings and limits: Reportedly, TCR beta sequences accurately predicted HLA-A and HLA-B alleles in most subjects.

In the PCR, 60 Vbeta and 13 Jbeta primers were used. Sequenced by immunoSEQ multiplex PCR; TCRdb stores in-frame clones only, minus some. The table for this sample gives under 200,000 clones. The CDR3 extends over 15 amino acids. CDR1 SGDLS and CDR2 YYNGEE come from the germline V gene. Trimming left V 4 bases short and J 1 base short, with 12 bases between. With respect to this clone: Its antigen is undetermined.

V and J are TRBV9 and TRBJ2-1; D is ambiguous. The sequenced material came from PBMCs. The receptor comes from a man in his thirties or forties in good health and CMV-seronegative. Written as DNA, the CDR3 is TGTGCCAGCAGCTCTGGCCATCCTTCCTACAATGAGCAGTTCTTC. This sequence encodes CASSSGHPSYNEQFF.